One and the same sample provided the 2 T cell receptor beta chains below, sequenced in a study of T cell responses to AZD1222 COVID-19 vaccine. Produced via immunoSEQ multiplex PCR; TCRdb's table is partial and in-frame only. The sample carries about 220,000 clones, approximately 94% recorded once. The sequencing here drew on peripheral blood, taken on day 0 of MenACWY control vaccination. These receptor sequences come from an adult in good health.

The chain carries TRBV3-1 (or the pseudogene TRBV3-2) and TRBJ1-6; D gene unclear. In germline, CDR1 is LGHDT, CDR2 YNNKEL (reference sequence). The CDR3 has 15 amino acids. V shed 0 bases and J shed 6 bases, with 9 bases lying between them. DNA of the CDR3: TGTGCCAGCAGCCAAGATTATCGGCCTAATTCACCCCTCCACTTT. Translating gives CASSQDYRPNSPLHF.

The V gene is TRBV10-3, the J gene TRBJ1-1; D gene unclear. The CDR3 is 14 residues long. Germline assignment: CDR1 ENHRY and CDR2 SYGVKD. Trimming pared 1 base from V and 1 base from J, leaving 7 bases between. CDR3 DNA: TGTGCCATCAGTGAGTACAGTCAGAACACTGAAGCTTTCTTT. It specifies CAISEYSQNTEAFF.